This TCR beta chain comes out of a study of cytomegalovirus exposure and HLA in healthy donors (dated by TCRdb to the late 2010s). About the study as a whole: An earlier analysis of roughly 630 of the donors reported roughly 270 Gb of sequence data and 117 million unique TCR beta sequences from about 179 million T cells. To predict cytomegalovirus infection status, the study brought together high-throughput TCR immunosequencing, statistical association of individual TCRs with disease status, and machine learning. Of the roughly 390 genotyped donors, roughly 80% fell in the genetic ancestry cluster associated with self-reported Caucasian donors. Both class I and class II loci were covered by HLA typing, at four-digit resolution. A later genetic analysis used genome-wide SNP genotypes for 398 of the 666 donors, treating that subset as a discovery cohort. In addition to the first cohort of 650 to 750 subjects, a separate validation cohort of over 90 different subjects was used. Four to six DR-DQ haplotypes were handled as single units for association and clustering because linkage in the cohort was strong. Using immunosequencing, the study profiled T cell repertoires from approximately 700 subjects and related those repertoires to cytomegalovirus serostatus. Rather than drawing on any new phenotypic data, the later analysis identified candidate immune exposures from TCR beta sequences and the way those sequences occurred across donors. The number of typed donors differed by locus: roughly 629-640 for A, B, C, DRB1 and DQB1; 500 to 550 for DQA1; roughly 600 for DPA1; and 400 to 480 for DPB1. On average, 235,054 unique TCR beta nucleotide sequences were sequenced per donor among 350 to 400 genotyped donors of the cohort, with 15% to 20% of those sequences being non-productive. An earlier analysis of 587 of the donors applied high-throughput TCR beta sequencing to assess whether each TCR beta V gene segment acted as functional or pseudogenic. Every discovery cohort repertoire had been produced on one sequencing platform. Donor age, sex, ethnicity and CMV serostatus were collected together with the repertoire data. An early release covering roughly 600 HLA-typed donors comprised about 320 gigabases of sequencing data and roughly 86 million unique TCR sequences. The aim of the study was to test whether cataloging public T cell receptors could identify signatures of past pathogen exposure. In a later analysis, previously published TCR beta repertoires from about 670 donors were re-analyzed and high-resolution HLA genotyping was added so that TCR occurrence patterns could be studied.

V loses 6 bases, J loses 5 bases, and the germline ends lie 7 bases apart. From cysteine to phenylalanine, the CDR3 is 10 amino acids long. Kept here is only the CDR3 DNA, which spans 30 bases and is read in frame from base 1. The germline V gene supplies CDR1 SQVTM and CDR2 ANQGSEA. Receptors were amplified or captured by the immunoSEQ multiplex PCR assay. For the multiplex PCR, a mixture combining 60 forward primers for TCR Vbeta segments and 13 reverse primers for TCR Jbeta segments was used. Amplification of the CDR3 region of rearranged TCR beta genes was performed with a multiplex PCR assay on genomic DNA. The Illumina HiSeq System was used to sequence the amplified TCR beta libraries as 87-base-pair reads. On the authors' methods: A later analysis counted about 76 million unique TCR beta chains across the 500 to 850 repertoires, and 9 million to 14 million of these chains were shared by at least two donors. To remove PCR and sequencing errors, raw reads were error-corrected and collapsed into unique sequences using a nearest-neighbor algorithm that merged closely related sequences. CDR3 sequences were aligned to IMGT reference sequences to assign V, D and J gene segments. Each retained sequence needed at least a six-nucleotide match to both a V gene segment and a J gene segment. A rearrangement was called productive if the CDR3 had no stop codons and remained in frame with V and J, and every other rearrangement was called non-productive. CDR3 was defined according to IMGT convention as the region running from the second conserved V-encoded cysteine to the conserved J-encoded phenylalanine. The earlier analysis of about 590 of the donors excluded sequences that lacked an unambiguous match to a single V gene segment. An earlier analysis of 500 to 700 of the donors classified V segments as functional when productive rearrangements were above 56.7% and as segregating when the standard deviation between donors was above 5%. A statistical classification framework was built to diagnose cytomegalovirus status from the catalog of TCR beta chain sequences. A later analysis assigned V and J genes by comparing TCR nucleotide sequences with IMGT/GENE-DB human TR gene sequences. In a later analysis, CDR3 sequences and most-parsimonious VDJ recombination scenarios were assigned using the TCRdist pipeline. In a later analysis, each TCR beta chain was defined by its CDR3 amino acid sequence together with its V-gene family, and reads lacking a unique V-gene family were excluded. In a later analysis, approximately 590 highly shared, low-generation-probability nucleotide sequences were removed to address suspected cross-contamination and a sequencing artifact. In a later analysis, a clonal expansion index was calculated for each public chain from normalized within-repertoire ranks of inferred template counts. Generation probabilities in a later analysis came from a VDJ recombination model fitted to out-of-frame rearrangements, and those results were checked against IGoR. Hypergeometric tests were used in a later analysis to score TCR-TCR, TCR-HLA and TCR-CMV co-occurrence, with a repertoire-size bias correction applied to the TCR pairs. A later analysis estimated false discovery rates by permuting HLA or CMV assignments 20 times. In a later analysis, co-occurring TCRs were grouped using DBSCAN, and TCRdist sequence similarity was added for clustering within HLA-allele-positive subsets. For co-occurrence clustering, repertoires with fewer than 30,000 or more than 120,000 public chains were excluded, along with about five repertoires with anomalous nucleotide sharing. The table was pulled from immuneACCESS by TCRdb, which kept in-frame rearrangements only. Such tables lose some clones; where checked, under half of the loss comes from unresolved V genes, and the rest has no known cause. For V, J and clone size, that table is used; D and trimming come from the DNA. Here the sample has more than 130,000 clones; approximately 77% occur a single time. The biggest ten clones account for 4.9% of the sample.

In total, fewer than 750 healthy bone marrow donors made up the cohort. At the time of sampling, all cohort members were nominally healthy, though unrecorded immune exposures were likely present. The donor tested CMV seronegative, placing the donor among the approximately 400 seronegative members of the cohort. Every donor gave a peripheral blood sample, and the peripheral blood mononuclear cells from that sample were used for TCR beta sequencing. Genomic DNA extraction from the blood cell samples was performed with the Qiagen DNeasy Blood Extraction Kit. The paper's findings and limits, for the study overall: Several of the top co-occurrence clusters appeared to be linked to parvovirus B19, influenza, CMV and Epstein-Barr virus, according to a later analysis. Sequencing depth was assumed to be roughly uniform across donors in the presence/absence analyses, though that assumption may not hold. Most TCR sequences were observed very rarely across donors, whereas some public TCRs were present in many individuals. Because HLA typing was unavailable for some donors at each locus, only the typed subset was used in association tests. Because the 87-base-pair reads could not distinguish some IMGT-functional V segments, including TRBV6-2 and TRBV6-3, those segments were excluded. The study listed 150 to 200 TCR beta chains as associated with cytomegalovirus. Compared with the 666-donor mean, donors in an Asian-associated ancestry cluster had fewer N-insertions in productive TCRs, according to a later genetic analysis. A later analysis associated 15,000 to 20,000 TCR beta sequences with specific HLA alleles at a false discovery rate of 0.05. In a later analysis, HLA-associated TCR beta chains were found to be more clonally expanded and to have lower generation probabilities than equally common non-associated chains. CMV serostatus was the only immune exposure information available for the cohort. An earlier analysis of approximately 500 of the donors showed that most TCR beta V segments appeared in productive rearrangements either about 90% or about 30% of the time, which broadly matched IMGT annotations. Fewer than 20 rarely observed V segments, including chromosome 9 orphons, were excluded from the earlier analysis of about 610 of the donors because counts were too low. In vitro tests confirmed that a few of the cytomegalovirus-associated TCR beta chains recognize cytomegalovirus antigens. A later analysis found that TCR association rates varied across HLA loci, with DRB1 alleles showing the most associated TCRs and HLA-C alleles the fewest. Linkage disequilibrium might explain the correlated functional status among segregating V segments, but an unknown experimental factor could not be excluded. A further reported finding was that TCR beta sequences accurately predicted the HLA-A and HLA-B alleles for most subjects in the first cohort. Most CMV-associated TCR beta chains appeared to be HLA-restricted in a later analysis, and the HLA associations seemed to be driven largely by CMV exposure. In a later genetic analysis, a missense DCLRE1C variant was associated with V-gene and J-gene trimming of TCR beta chains, and the association was replicated in an independent cohort. Only TCR beta chains were sequenced in this cohort, and the absence of alpha or paired-chain data limited detectable features. The classifier was reported to diagnose cytomegalovirus status with high specificity and sensitivity in both the original cohort and the validation cohort. Strong co-occurrence of HLA alleles, especially DR and DQ, made assigning TCR associations to individual alleles difficult. A cluster of highly shared sequence variants was judged likely to represent a technical artifact of the sequencing pipeline. The authors suggested that the approach could potentially be extended to other disease states and immunological phenotypes.

Based on its abundance in the sample, this clone is large (0.1 to 1%). The antigen it binds to is not known. No base qualities exist here, and no much larger clone lies one base off it. This specimen includes other DNA sequences encoding the same CDR3. Sequencing was done on a sample of PBMCs. This receptor was obtained from a woman aged 45 to 65 in good health and CMV-seronegative. The receptor chain draws on TRBV29-1 and TRBJ2-5, with the D segment identity uncertain. The CDR3 in this case is CSVELETQYF. The nucleotide sequence reads as follows: TGCAGCGTCGAACTCGAGACCCAGTACTTC. With all but the CDR3 taken from the reference TRBV29-1 and TRBJ2-5 genes, the full variable domain is: SAVISQKPSRDICQRGTSLTIQCQVDSQVTMMFWYRQQPGQSLTLIATANQGSEATYESGFVIDKFPISRPNLTFSTLTVSNMSPEDSSIYLCSVELETQYFGPGTRLLVL.